What follows is one TCR beta chain and its context. Its specificity is not known. The data originate from a study of tumor and adjacent non-tumor tissue in lung cancer. General study points: Tumor repertoires had a smaller top 100 clone share than normal lung.

RNA was extracted from bulk tissue without any cell sorting. The normal lung tissue was taken more than 3 cm from the tumor edge. The CDR3 is 17 amino acids. Germline V gene sequence: CDR1 SGHAT, CDR2 FQNNGV. Three rounds of nested PCR, following a modified ARM-PCR protocol, produced the TCRbeta library. TCRdb recomputed calls from the multiplex PCR reads with MiXCR, one row per CDR3 protein. Of 100,000 or so distinct CDR3 sequences listed, about 60% are singletons. The TCR originated in a man aged 25 to 40 with non-small cell lung cancer. Input material: distant non-tumor lung tissue. The rearrangement joins TRBV11-2 to TRBJ2-3, with a possible D match to TRBD1 (6 bases). The last part of the DNA fits TRBJ1-5 better; the J call may be wrong. Here the CDR3 reads CASSLEATSGGTDTQHF. Here the CDR3 DNA reads TGTGCCAGCAGCTTAGAGGCCACTAGCGGGGGCACAGATACGCAGCATTTT.